Shown below are 25 T cell receptor beta chains from a single sample sequenced in a study of prognosis after radiotherapy for stage I lung cancer. Multiplex PCR, run in two rounds, amplified TCR beta CDR3 from genomic DNA. Gene-specific primers for each TRBV and TRBJ gene drove first-round PCR. TCRdb called the multiplex PCR reads again in MiXCR, with one record for every CDR3 protein. The sample shows fewer than 30,000 distinct CDR3 sequences, roughly 50% of them seen only once. Sequences were derived from PBMCs, sampled before or after stereotactic body radiation therapy (not recorded which). The source is a donor over 45 with non-small cell lung cancer.

This clonotype was counted many times. The V call is TRBV3-1, the J call TRBJ2-6; TRBD2 might be the D (6 bases). V was pared by 6 bases and J by 5 bases, with 20 bases between. The CDR3 is 17 amino acids. Per the germline V gene, CDR1 is LGHDT and CDR2 is YNNKEL (reference sequence). The CDR3 spells CASSPGLGGLRANVLTF. CDR3 DNA sequence: TGTGCCAGCAGTCCGGGATTGGGAGGTCTCAGGGCCAACGTCCTGACTTTC.

As to this clonotype: Since a far larger clone is one base different, this is likely a read error. The genes are TRBV6-4 and TRBJ2-1, with 7 bases fitting TRBD2. The CDR3 length is 17 residues. Germline V gene data show CDR1 as MRHNA and CDR2 as SNTAGT. The CDR3 DNA reads as TGTGCCAGCAGTTACTCGGGCCTAGCGGTTTACTACAATGAGCAGTTCTTC. This gives the protein CASSYSGLAVYYNEQFF.

Within the sample, this clonotype is medium-sized. The J gene is TRBJ2-7, the V gene TRBV6-1, with 8 bases that match TRBD1. The V and J ends lost 9 bases and 2 bases, in that order; junction bases with no gene match: 9. The CDR3 length is 14 residues. Germline CDR1 MNHNS, CDR2 SASEGT. The CDR3 nucleotides read TGTGCCAGTAAGCTTCGACAGGGGCCCTACGAGCAGTACTTC. It translates to CASKLRQGPYEQYF.

The V gene is TRBV7-2, the J gene TRBJ2-1; TRBD1 is a possible D gene (6 bases). The CDR3 totals 16 residues. V was trimmed by 5 bases and J by 5 bases, leaving 19 bases between them. Looked up from germline, CDR1 is SGHTA and CDR2 is FQGNSA. Written as DNA, the CDR3 is TGTGCCAGCAGCGGACAGCCGCCTCTAGTTGACAATGAGCAGTTCTTC. Translating gives CASSGQPPLVDNEQFF.

For this clonotype: A much larger clone lies one base from this, so it may be a read error. J is TRBJ2-2 and V is TRBV4-1, with D perhaps matching TRBD2 (5 bases). This CDR3 spans 11 amino acids. The germline V gene encodes CDR1 MGHRA and CDR2 YSYEKL. Trimming pared 10 bases from V and 5 bases from J, leaving 8 bases between. CDR3 sequence (DNA): TGCGCCACCCCGGGGACCGGGGAGCTGTTTTTT. It yields the protein CATPGTGELFF.

This clonotype was counted ten times or more. The V call is TRBV7-9, the J call TRBJ1-3; D possibly corresponds to TRBD1 (5 bases). Germline CDR1 reads SEHNR; CDR2 reads FQNEAQ (reference sequence). V dropped 1 base and J dropped 2 bases, with 9 bases sitting between them. This CDR3 comprises 15 residues. The CDR3 loop is CASSLGGAPGNTIYF. As DNA, the CDR3 is TGTGCCAGCAGCTTAGGCGGGGCCCCTGGAAACACCATATATTTT.

This clonotype was picked up many times. CDR3 nucleotides: TGTGCCAGCAGCTTCGGGACCGGGCCGACCGGGGAGCTGTTTTTT. Residues: CASSFGTGPTGELFF. The rearrangement links TRBV5-6 to TRBJ2-2; the D call may be TRBD1 or TRBD2 (5 bases each). The CDR3 is 15 amino acids. From germline, CDR1 is SGHDT and CDR2 YYEEEE. Trimming shortened V by 2 bases and J by 5 bases, and 13 bases separated the two germline ends.

Turning to this clonotype: The junction departs from germline at one end; a sequencing error may be responsible. This chain uses TRBV12-3 or TRBV12-4 with TRBJ1-2; the D gene is possibly TRBD1 (6 bases). The CDR3 sequence is 12 residues long. As DNA, the CDR3 is TGTGCCAACAGTCGGACAGTCTATGGCTACACCTTC. Translation gives CANSRTVYGYTF.

This clonotype was picked up a small number of times. Only one base separates this from a far larger clonotype, so it likely reflects a read error. The rearrangement uses TRBV6-2 or TRBV6-3 and TRBJ1-1, with D unresolved. The CDR3 has 13 residues. Trimming took 3 bases from V and 4 from J, leaving 9 bases between them. Germline V CDR1 and CDR2: MNHEY, SVGEGT. The chain's CDR3 is CASSYQVSTEAFF. In DNA, the CDR3 is TGTGCCAGCAGTTATCAGGTAAGCACTGAAGCTTTCTTT.

This clonotype appeared many times. The chain uses TRBV2 and TRBJ2-7; D is perhaps TRBD1 (6 bases). The V gene lost 2 bases and the J gene lost 3 bases, with 11 bases spanning the gap. This CDR3 contains 14 residues. From germline, CDR1 is SNHLY and CDR2 FYNNEI. The CDR3 bases are TGTGCCAGCAGTGAAATGGGCAGGGGCTACGAGCAGTACTTC. Its translation: CASSEMGRGYEQYF.

This clonotype was observed many times. The rearrangement uses TRBV20-1 and TRBJ2-1; no definite D call. The CDR3 has 13 amino acids. Germline loops: CDR1 DFQATT, CDR2 SNEGSKA (reference sequence). Between the trimmed V and J ends, which lost 6 bases and 8 bases, there was a span of 17 bases. CDR3 bases: TGCAGTGCACCCATCCCGGGTGGGGATGAGCAGTTCTTC. It specifies CSAPIPGGDEQFF.

There are many counts of this clonotype. The V gene is TRBV7-2, the J gene TRBJ2-7; D may be TRBD2 (5 bases). Trimming removed 5 bases from V and 1 base from J, with 24 bases in between. Looked up from germline, CDR1 is SGHTA and CDR2 is FQGNSA. The CDR3 totals 18 residues. CDR3 loop: CASSPESGAAGISYEQYF. Here the CDR3 DNA reads TGTGCCAGCAGCCCCGAGTCAGGAGCGGCAGGCATATCCTACGAGCAGTACTTC.

With respect to this clonotype: Its ends do not fully match the called genes, so a read error is possible. The V and J genes are TRBV6-9 and TRBJ2-2; TRBD2 aligns across 8 bases. Germline V gives CDR1 MNHGY, CDR2 SVAAGI. The CDR3 totals 15 residues. The CDR3 DNA reads TGTGCCAGCAGTTGGTCGGGGGGGAACACCGGGGATCTGTTTTTT. This gives the protein CASSWSGGNTGDLFF.

V is TRBV2 and J is TRBJ1-5; D is uncertain. Germline CDR1 SNHLY, CDR2 FYNNEI. V was shortened by 5 bases and J by 5 bases, with 10 bases between the two germline ends. The CDR3 is 13 residues long. The CDR3 reads CASSYMEDQPQHF. CDR3 in DNA: TGTGCCAGCAGTTATATGGAGGATCAGCCCCAGCATTTT. Full variable domain (remainder filled in from reference TRBV2 and TRBJ1-5): EPEVTQTPSHQVTQMGQEVILRCVPISNHLYFYWYRQILGQKVEFLVSFYNNEISEKSEIFDDQFSVERPDGSNFTLKIRSTKLEDSAMYFCASSYMEDQPQHFGDGTRLSIL.

This clonotype was seen repeatedly, ten times or more. The gene calls are TRBV29-1 and TRBJ1-1; the D is unclear. Germline lookup yields CDR1 SQVTM and CDR2 ANQGSEA. Trimming pared 2 bases from V and 0 bases from J, leaving 7 bases between. The CDR3 totals 13 residues. CDR3 sequence (DNA): TGCAGCGTTGAAAGGTCGGTGAACACTGAAGCTTTCTTT. Its translation is CSVERSVNTEAFF.

This sequence joins TRBV5-4 and TRBJ2-2; no reliable D call. Trimming left V 4 bases short and J 2 bases short, with 15 bases between. Germline V CDR1 and CDR2: SGHNT, YYREEE (reference sequence). The CDR3 runs 16 residues. CDR3 sequence (DNA): TGTGCCAGCAGCCCTATCCGGTCCACTAACACCGGGGAGCTGTTTTTT. Residues: CASSPIRSTNTGELFF.

The chain recombines TRBV5-1 with TRBJ2-7, with D perhaps matching TRBD1 (5 bases). Trimming pared 6 bases from V and 2 bases from J, leaving 15 bases between. CDR1 and CDR2 from the germline V gene are SGHRS and YFSETQ. This CDR3 is 14 amino acids long. The CDR3 sequence: CASKRLDTAYEQYF. CDR3 nucleotide sequence: TGCGCCAGCAAACGGTTGGACACCGCCTACGAGCAGTACTTC.

By its share, this clonotype is medium-sized. This chain uses TRBV28 with TRBJ1-6; TRBD1 matches at 9 bases. The CDR3 contains 16 residues. The V gene's germline CDR1 is MDHEN and CDR2 SYDVKM. Trimming took 4 bases from V and 6 from J; bases not matched to a gene: 7. CDR3 sequence: CASSSPGQGSNSPLHF. The CDR3 DNA reads TGTGCCAGCAGTTCCCCCGGACAGGGGAGTAATTCACCCCTCCACTTT.

This clonotype was seen at least ten times. The chain uses TRBV10-3 and TRBJ1-1; D is uncertain. The CDR3 contains 14 residues. Trimming left V 3 bases short and J 1 base short, with 9 bases between. Germline assignment: CDR1 ENHRY and CDR2 SYGVKD. CDR3 sequence (DNA): TGTGCCATCAGTGAACACAGCCCGAACACTGAAGCTTTCTTT. Protein product: CAISEHSPNTEAFF.

The chain links TRBV20-1 to TRBJ2-7, with 11 nucleotides matching TRBD1. The CDR3 runs 15 residues. Germline CDR1 DFQATT, CDR2 SNEGSKA (reference sequence). Trimming cost V 6 bases and J 0 bases; bases outside gene matches: 7. CDR3 sequence (DNA): TGCAGTGCCGCCGGGACAGGGGGGATCTCCTACGAGCAGTACTTC. It encodes CSAAGTGGISYEQYF.

To note about this clonotype: At one of its ends the junction is not consistent with the germline gene, which may arise from a read error. The CDR3, as DNA: TGCAGTGCTAGATATGCCACAGCGCCCCAAGATACCCAGTACTTC. As protein: CSARYATAPQDTQYF. The chain is built from TRBV20-1 and TRBJ2-5; no clear D. The CDR3 runs 15 residues. Per the germline V gene, CDR1 is DFQATT and CDR2 is SNEGSKA (reference sequence).

By sample share, this clonotype is medium-sized (0.01 to 0.1%). J is TRBJ2-2 and V is TRBV12-3 or TRBV12-4, with TRBD1 matching 7 bases. The CDR3 runs to 16 residues. V dropped 5 bases and J dropped 2; count of bases not matched to a gene: 8. The CDR3 loop reads CASSTTNRGNTGELFF. DNA for the CDR3: TGTGCCAGCAGTACGACTAACAGGGGTAACACCGGGGAGCTGTTTTTT.

V and J are TRBV6-1 and TRBJ1-5, with TRBD1 matching over 9 bases. Germline CDR1 reads MNHNS; CDR2 reads SASEGT. The CDR3 runs 14 residues. After removal of 5 bases from V and 14 bases from J, the junction contained 13 bases not matched to a gene. This CDR3 reads CASSSGQGNQTKHF. The CDR3 region has the DNA TGTGCCAGCAGTAGTGGACAGGGGAATCAGACCAAGCATTTT.

The table lists this clonotype with many counts. The chain combines TRBV2 with TRBJ2-5; 7 bases line up with TRBD1. CDR3 length: 15 residues. Per germline, CDR1 SNHLY and CDR2 FYNNEI. The V gene end was trimmed by 5 bases and the J gene end by 5 bases; junction bases not matched to a gene: 11. The CDR3 is CASSSVDRNVETQYF. CDR3 bases: TGTGCCAGCAGTAGTGTGGACAGGAATGTGGAGACCCAGTACTTC. Variable domain in full (rest from reference TRBV2 and TRBJ2-5): EPEVTQTPSHQVTQMGQEVILRCVPISNHLYFYWYRQILGQKVEFLVSFYNNEISEKSEIFDDQFSVERPDGSNFTLKIRSTKLEDSAMYFCASSSVDRNVETQYFGPGTRLLVL.

This clonotype was detected many times. The V and J genes are TRBV5-4 and TRBJ1-3; D gene unclear. V was pared by 0 bases and J by 4 bases, with 8 bases between. The CDR3 is made up of 14 amino acids. CDR1 and CDR2 (germline): SGHNT, YYREEE (reference sequence). The CDR3 coding sequence is TGTGCCAGCAGCTTGGACAGTCGCGGAAACACCATATATTTT. It translates to CASSLDSRGNTIYF.